This TCR beta chain was identified in a study of cytomegalovirus exposure and HLA in healthy donors. Study observations and caveats: Among CMV-associated TCR beta chains, most appeared HLA-restricted in a later analysis. Excluded were some V segments that proved indistinguishable, including TRBV6-2 and TRBV6-3. After further analysis at a later stage, 16,951 TCR beta sequences were associated with HLA alleles at 0.05 false discovery rate.

For this clone: What it recognizes is unknown.

This CDR3 is 17 amino acids long. Looked up from germline, CDR1 is SGHNT and CDR2 is YYREEE (reference sequence). J lost 0 bases, V lost 4 bases, and 7 bases had no gene match. Primers included in the PCR were 60 Vbeta and 13 Jbeta primers. In the authors' methods: A later analysis tallied about 80 million unique TCR beta chains, approximately 11 million of them shared. Data came from immunoSEQ multiplex PCR; TCRdb stores just in-frame clones and leaves some out. The DNA gave D and trimming, while V, J and clone size come from that table. Of 120,000 to 150,000 clones detected, approximately 80% appear once; the ten largest clones hold approximately 8.8%.

The receptor comes from a woman between 45 and 60 years old in good health and CMV-seropositive. The sample consisted of PBMCs. V usage is TRBV5-4 and J usage is TRBJ2-6; 7 bases agree with TRBD1. The CDR3 DNA sequence: TGTGCCAGCAGCCGGGACAGAGCATTCTCTGGGGCCAACGTCCTGACTTTC. Translation: CASSRDRAFSGANVLTF.